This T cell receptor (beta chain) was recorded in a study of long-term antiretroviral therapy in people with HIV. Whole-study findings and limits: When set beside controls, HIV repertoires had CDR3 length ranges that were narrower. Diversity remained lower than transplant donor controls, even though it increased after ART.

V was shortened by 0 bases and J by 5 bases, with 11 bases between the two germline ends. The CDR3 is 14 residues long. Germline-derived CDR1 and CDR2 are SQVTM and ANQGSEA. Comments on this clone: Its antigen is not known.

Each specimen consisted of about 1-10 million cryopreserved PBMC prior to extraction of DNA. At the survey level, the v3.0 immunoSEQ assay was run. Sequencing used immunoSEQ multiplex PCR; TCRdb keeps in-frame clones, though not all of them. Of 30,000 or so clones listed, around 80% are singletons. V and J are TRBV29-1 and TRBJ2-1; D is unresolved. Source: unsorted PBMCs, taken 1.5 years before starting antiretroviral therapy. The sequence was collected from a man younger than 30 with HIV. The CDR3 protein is CSVEDDKTHNEQFF. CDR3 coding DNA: TGCAGCGTTGAAGACGATAAAACACACAATGAGCAGTTCTTC.